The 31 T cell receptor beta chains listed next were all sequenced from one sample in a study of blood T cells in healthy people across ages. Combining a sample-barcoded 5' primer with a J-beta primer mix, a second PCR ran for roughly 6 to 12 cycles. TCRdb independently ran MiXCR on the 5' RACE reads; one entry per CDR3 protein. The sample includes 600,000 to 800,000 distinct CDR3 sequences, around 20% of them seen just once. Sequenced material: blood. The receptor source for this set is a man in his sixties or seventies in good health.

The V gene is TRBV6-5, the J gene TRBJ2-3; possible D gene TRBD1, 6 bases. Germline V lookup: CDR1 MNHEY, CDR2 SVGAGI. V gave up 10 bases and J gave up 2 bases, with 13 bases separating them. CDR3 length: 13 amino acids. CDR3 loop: CANTGQTTDTQYF. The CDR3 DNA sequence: TGTGCCAACACAGGGCAAACCACAGATACGCAGTATTTT.

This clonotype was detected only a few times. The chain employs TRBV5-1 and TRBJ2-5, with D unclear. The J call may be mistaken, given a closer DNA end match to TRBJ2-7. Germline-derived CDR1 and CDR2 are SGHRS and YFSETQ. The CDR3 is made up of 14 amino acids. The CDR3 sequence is CASSLVGNTYEQYF. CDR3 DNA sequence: TGCGCCAGCAGCTTGGTAGGGAACACCTACGAGCAGTACTTC.

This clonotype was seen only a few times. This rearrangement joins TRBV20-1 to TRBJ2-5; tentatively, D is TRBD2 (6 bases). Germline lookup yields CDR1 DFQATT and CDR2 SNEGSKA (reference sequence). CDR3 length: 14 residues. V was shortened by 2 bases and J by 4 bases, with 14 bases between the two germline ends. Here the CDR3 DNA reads TGCAGTGCTAGAATACTAGCAGCTGGAGAGACCCAGTACTTC. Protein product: CSARILAAGETQYF.

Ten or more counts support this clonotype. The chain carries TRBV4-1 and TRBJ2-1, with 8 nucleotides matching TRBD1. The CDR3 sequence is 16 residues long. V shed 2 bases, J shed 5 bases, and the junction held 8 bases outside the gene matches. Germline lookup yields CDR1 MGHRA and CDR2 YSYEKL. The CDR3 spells CASSQIQGAGNNEQFF. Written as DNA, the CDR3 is TGCGCCAGCAGCCAAATTCAGGGGGCTGGGAACAATGAGCAGTTCTTC.

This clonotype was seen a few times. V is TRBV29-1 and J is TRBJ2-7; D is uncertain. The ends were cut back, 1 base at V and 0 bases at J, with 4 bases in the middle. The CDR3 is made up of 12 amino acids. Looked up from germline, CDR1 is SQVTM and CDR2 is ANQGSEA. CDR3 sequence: CSVEVGSYEQYF. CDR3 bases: TGCAGCGTTGAAGTCGGCTCCTACGAGCAGTACTTC.

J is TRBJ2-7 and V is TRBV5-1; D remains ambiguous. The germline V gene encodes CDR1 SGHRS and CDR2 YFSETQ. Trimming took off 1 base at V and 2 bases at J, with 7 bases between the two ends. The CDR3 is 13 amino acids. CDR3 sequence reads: CASSLSQAYEQYF. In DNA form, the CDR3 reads TGCGCCAGCAGCTTGTCCCAGGCCTACGAGCAGTACTTC.

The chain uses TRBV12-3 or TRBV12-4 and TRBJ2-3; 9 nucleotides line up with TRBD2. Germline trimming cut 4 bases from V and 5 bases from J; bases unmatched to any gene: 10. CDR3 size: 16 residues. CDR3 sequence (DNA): TGTGCCAGCAGTTCTTTCCTAGCGGGATCAAAAGATACGCAGTATTTT. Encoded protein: CASSSFLAGSKDTQYF.

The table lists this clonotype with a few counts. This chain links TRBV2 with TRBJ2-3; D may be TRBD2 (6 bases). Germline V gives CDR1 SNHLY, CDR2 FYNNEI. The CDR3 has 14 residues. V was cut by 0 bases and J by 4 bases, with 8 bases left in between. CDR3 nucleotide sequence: TGTGCCAGCAGTGAAGCAACGGGAGCAGATACGCAGTATTTT. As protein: CASSEATGADTQYF.

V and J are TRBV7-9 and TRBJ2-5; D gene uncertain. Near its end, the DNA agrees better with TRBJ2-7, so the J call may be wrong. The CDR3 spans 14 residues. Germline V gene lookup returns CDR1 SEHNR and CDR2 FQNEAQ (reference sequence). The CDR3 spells CASSEARNFYEQYF. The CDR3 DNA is TGTGCCAGCAGCGAAGCCAGGAATTTCTACGAGCAGTACTTC.

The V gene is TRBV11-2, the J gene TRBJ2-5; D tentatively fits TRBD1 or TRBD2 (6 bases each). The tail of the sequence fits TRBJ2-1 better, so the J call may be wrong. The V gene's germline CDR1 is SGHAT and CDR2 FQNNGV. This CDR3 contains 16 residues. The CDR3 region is CASSKGGRRIYNEQFF. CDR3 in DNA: TGTGCCAGCAGCAAGGGGGGACGGAGGATCTACAATGAGCAGTTCTTC.

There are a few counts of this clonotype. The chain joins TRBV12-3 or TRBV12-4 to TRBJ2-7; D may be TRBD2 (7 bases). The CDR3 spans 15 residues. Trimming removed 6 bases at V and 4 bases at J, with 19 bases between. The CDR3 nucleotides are TGTGCCAGCAGGTCTACAGGGAGGGGAAATTACGAGCAGTACTTC. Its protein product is CASRSTGRGNYEQYF.

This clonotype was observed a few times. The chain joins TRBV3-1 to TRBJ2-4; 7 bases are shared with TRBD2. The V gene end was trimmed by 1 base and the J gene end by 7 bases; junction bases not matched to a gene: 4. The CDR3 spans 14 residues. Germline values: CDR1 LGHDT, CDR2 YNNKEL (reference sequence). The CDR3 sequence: CASSQGEGRNIQYF. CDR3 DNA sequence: TGTGCCAGCAGCCAAGGGGAGGGTCGCAACATTCAGTACTTC.

This CDR3 is CSARDLSRRGGETSYEQYF. CDR3 in DNA: TGCAGTGCTAGAGATTTAAGTCGTAGGGGGGGTGAGACCTCCTACGAGCAGTACTTC. The chain recombines TRBV20-1 with TRBJ2-5; a possible D gene is TRBD2 (7 bases). The J call is in doubt because the DNA end fits TRBJ2-7 better. Germline lookup yields CDR1 DFQATT and CDR2 SNEGSKA (reference sequence). CDR3 size: 19 residues.

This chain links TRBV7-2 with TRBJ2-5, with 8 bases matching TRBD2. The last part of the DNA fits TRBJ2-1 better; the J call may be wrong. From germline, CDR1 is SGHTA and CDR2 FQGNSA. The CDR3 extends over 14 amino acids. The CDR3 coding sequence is TGTGCCAGCAGCTACAGGACTAGCTTGCCTGAGCAGTTCTTC. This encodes CASSYRTSLPEQFF.

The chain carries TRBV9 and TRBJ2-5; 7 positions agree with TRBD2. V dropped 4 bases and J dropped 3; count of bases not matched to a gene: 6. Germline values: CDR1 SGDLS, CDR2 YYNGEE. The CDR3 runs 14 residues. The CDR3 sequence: CASSSTSVKETQYF. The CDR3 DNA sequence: TGTGCCAGCAGCTCAACTAGCGTAAAAGAGACCCAGTACTTC.

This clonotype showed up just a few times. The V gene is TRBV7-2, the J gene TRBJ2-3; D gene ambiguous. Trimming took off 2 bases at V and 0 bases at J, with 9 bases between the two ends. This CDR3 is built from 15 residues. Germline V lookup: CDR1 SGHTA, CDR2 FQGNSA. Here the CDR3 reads CASSLSVASTDTQYF. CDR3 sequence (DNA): TGTGCCAGCAGCTTATCGGTAGCTAGCACAGATACGCAGTATTTT.

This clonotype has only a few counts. CDR3 bases: TGCGCCAGCAGCTTGGTTTCGACTTCCGGGACAGGGTACTACGAGCAGTACTTC. Amino acids: CASSLVSTSGTGYYEQYF. The chain employs TRBV5-1 and TRBJ2-7; 9 nucleotides match TRBD1. J lost 3 bases, V lost 0 bases, and 13 bases had no gene match. This CDR3 is 18 amino acids long. Germline loops: CDR1 SGHRS, CDR2 YFSETQ.

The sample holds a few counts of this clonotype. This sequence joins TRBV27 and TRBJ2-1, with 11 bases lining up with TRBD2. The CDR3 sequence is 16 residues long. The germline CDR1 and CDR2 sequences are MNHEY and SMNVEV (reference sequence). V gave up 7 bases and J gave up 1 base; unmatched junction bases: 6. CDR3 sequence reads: CASTPGLAVSYNEQFF. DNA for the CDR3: TGTGCCAGCACCCCGGGACTAGCGGTTTCCTACAATGAGCAGTTCTTC.

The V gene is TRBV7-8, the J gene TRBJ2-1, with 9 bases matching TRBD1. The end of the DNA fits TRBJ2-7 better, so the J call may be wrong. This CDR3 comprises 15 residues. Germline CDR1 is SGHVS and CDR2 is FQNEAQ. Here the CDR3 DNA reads TGTGCCAGCAGCATACAGGGGGCGAGCTCCTACGAGCAGTACTTC. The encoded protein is CASSIQGASSYEQYF.

For the CDR3, the DNA is TGTGCCAGCAGCCAGGTAGCACTCGAGCAGTACTTC. Translated: CASSQVALEQYF. This chain connects TRBV14 to TRBJ2-7; no clear D gene. Germline V gene data show CDR1 as SGHDN and CDR2 as FVKESK. The V gene lost 3 bases and the J gene lost 6 bases, with 9 bases spanning the gap. There are 12 residues in the CDR3.

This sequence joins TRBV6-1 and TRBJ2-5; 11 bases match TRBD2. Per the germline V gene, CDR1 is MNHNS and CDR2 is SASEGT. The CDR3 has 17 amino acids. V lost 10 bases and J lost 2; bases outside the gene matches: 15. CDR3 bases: TGTGCCAACAGCGCTACTAGCGGGAGTGTCCGTCAAGAGACCCAGTACTTC. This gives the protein CANSATSGSVRQETQYF.

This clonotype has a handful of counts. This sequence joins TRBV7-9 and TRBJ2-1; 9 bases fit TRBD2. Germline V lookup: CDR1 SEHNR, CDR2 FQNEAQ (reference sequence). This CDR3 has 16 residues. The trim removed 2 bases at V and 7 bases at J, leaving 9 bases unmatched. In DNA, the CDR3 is TGTGCCAGCAGCTTAATTAGCGGGAGTCGGGGAAATGAGCAGTTCTTC. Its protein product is CASSLISGSRGNEQFF.

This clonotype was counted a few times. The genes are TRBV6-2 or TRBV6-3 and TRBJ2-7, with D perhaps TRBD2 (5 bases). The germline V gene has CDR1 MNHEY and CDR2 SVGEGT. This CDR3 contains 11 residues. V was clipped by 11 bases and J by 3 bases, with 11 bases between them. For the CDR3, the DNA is TGTGCCTGCGCGGGTCTCTACGAGCAGTACTTC. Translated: CACAGLYEQYF.

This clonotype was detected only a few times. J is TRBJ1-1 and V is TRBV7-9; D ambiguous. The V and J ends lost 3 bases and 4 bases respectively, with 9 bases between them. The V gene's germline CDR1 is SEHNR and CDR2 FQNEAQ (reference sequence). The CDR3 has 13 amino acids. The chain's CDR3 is CASSLDSVTEAFF. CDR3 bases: TGTGCCAGCAGCTTGGATAGTGTCACTGAAGCTTTCTTT.

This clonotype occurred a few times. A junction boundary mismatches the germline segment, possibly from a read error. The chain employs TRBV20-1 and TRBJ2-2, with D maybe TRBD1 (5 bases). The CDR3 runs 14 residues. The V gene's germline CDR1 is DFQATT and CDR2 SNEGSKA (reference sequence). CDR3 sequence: CNARDNPGHGELFF. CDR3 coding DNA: TGCAATGCTAGAGATAACCCAGGGCACGGGGAGCTGTTTTTT.

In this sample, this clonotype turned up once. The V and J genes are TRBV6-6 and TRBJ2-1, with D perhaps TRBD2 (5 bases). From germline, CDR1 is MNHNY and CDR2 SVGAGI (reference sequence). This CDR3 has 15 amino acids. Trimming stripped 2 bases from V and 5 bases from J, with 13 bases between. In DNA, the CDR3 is TGTGCCAGCAGTTACATGGCGGGCTCGAACAATGAGCAGTTCTTC. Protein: CASSYMAGSNNEQFF.

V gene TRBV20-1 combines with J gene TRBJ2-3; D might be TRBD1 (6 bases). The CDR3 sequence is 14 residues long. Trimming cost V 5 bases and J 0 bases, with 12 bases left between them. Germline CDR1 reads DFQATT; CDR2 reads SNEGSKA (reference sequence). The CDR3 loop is CSAVRGGSTDTQYF. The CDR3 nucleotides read TGCAGTGCTGTTCGAGGGGGTAGCACAGATACGCAGTATTTT.

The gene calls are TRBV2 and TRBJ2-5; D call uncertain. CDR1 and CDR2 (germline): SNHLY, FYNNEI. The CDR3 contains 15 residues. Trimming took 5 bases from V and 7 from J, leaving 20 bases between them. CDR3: CASSPTTAAKVTQYF. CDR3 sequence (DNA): TGTGCCAGCAGTCCCACGACGGCGGCGAAGGTGACCCAGTACTTC.

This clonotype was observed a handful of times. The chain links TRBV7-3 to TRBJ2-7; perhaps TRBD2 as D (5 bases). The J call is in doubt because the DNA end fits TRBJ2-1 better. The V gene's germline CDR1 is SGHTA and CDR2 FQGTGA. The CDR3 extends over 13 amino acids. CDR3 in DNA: TGTGCCAGCAGCCCAACTAGGTCCAATGAGCAGTTCTTC. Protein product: CASSPTRSNEQFF.

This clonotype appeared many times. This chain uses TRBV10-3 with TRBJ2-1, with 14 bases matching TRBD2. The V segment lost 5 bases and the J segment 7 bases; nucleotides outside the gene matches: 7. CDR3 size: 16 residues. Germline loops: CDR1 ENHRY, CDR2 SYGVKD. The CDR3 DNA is TGTGCCATCAGTTTCACCGGGACTAGCGGGAGTAATGAGCAGTTCTTC. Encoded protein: CAISFTGTSGSNEQFF.

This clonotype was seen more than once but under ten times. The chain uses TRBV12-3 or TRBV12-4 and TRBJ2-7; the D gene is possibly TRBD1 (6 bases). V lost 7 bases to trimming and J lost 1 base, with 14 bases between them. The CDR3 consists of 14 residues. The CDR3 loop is CASTTGLRSYEQYF. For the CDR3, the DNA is TGTGCCAGCACCACAGGGTTGCGATCCTACGAGCAGTACTTC.